This T cell receptor beta chain was sequenced during a study of OX40 agonist ivuxolimab in advanced cancers. The data were produced by immunoSEQ multiplex PCR, yet TCRdb's version contains in-frame clones alone and is incomplete. The sample has around 41,000 clones, about 85% seen once. Overall study findings and caveats: Some nonresponders likewise displayed low normalized T-cell clonal expansion. Partial responders at 0.1-3.0 mg/kg showed near-lowest clonal expansion.

As to this clone: Its antigen is still unknown.

CDR1 and CDR2 from the germline V gene are KGHSH and LQKENI. The CDR3 has 14 amino acids. V lost 1 base, J lost 2 bases, and 9 bases lay in between. The chain links TRBV18 to TRBJ2-7; the D gene is possibly TRBD1 (6 bases). The receptor was derived from an adult with an advanced solid tumor such as melanoma, head and neck, liver or kidney cancer. Specimen: CD4+ or CD8+ T cells sorted from blood, collected in a trial of the OX40 agonist ivuxolimab. As DNA, the CDR3 is TGTGCCAGCTCACCACAGAACAGGGCCTACGAGCAGTACTTC. This gives the protein CASSPQNRAYEQYF.